This T cell receptor (beta chain) emerged from a study of identical twins. TCRdb used MiXCR to reprocess the 5' RACE reads, holding one entry per CDR3 protein. This table holds 500,000 to 550,000 distinct CDR3 sequences, about 20% found once. Trimming removed 3 bases at V and 10 bases at J, with 12 bases between. This CDR3 region has 12 residues. This same sample was also part of a study on T cells expressing NK-cell markers. That publication notes: Within several experiments, an anti-gamma-delta TCR antibody kept the sorting limited to alpha-beta TCR T cells.

The source of this sequence is a woman aged 18 to 35 in good health. This chain links TRBV12-3 or TRBV12-4 with TRBJ1-1, with D possibly matching TRBD1 (6 bases). Material: CD4+ T cells sorted from blood. The CDR3 here is CASSLGAGTAFF. The CDR3 nucleotides read TGTGCCAGCAGTTTGGGGGCAGGGACAGCTTTCTTT.